This note documents a single T cell receptor beta chain sequence. The antigen is not known. V shed 4 bases and J shed 5 bases, with 10 bases lying between them. CDR3 length: 13 amino acids. Germline CDR1 reads SGHKS; CDR2 reads YYEKEE (reference sequence). The sample is drawn from a study of blood T cells in healthy people across ages. Donors ranged from roughly 6 to 100 years old and were healthy Caucasians in Russia. Each individual donor underwent a draw of approximately 9.8 milliliters of peripheral blood. Alongside a J-beta primer mix, a sample-barcoded 5' primer served in a second PCR lasting roughly 7 to 12 cycles. Every cDNA was tagged by a template-switch adaptor with 12 random nucleotides. Each CDR3 protein gets one entry after TCRdb re-called the 5' RACE reads with MiXCR. This table holds about 1 million distinct CDR3 sequences, around 43% found once. Findings and limits, study-wide: Naive CD4+ cells and diversity were both higher in long-lived donors than in aged donors.

The source material was blood. The TCR comes from a woman aged 60-75 years in good health. This chain links TRBV5-5 with TRBJ2-4, with a possible D match to TRBD1 (6 bases). CDR3 residues: CASSQRTENIQYF. The CDR3 nucleotides are TGTGCCAGCAGCCAAAGGACAGAAAACATTCAGTACTTC. Based on the CDR3 plus reference TRBV5-5 and TRBJ2-4, the full variable domain is DAGVTQSPTHLIKTRGQQVTLRCSPISGHKSVSWYQQVLGQGPQFIFQYYEKEERGRGNFPDRFSARQFPNYSSELNVNALLLGDSALYLCASSQRTENIQYFGAGTRLSVL.